The 14 T cell receptor beta chains reported below all come from one sample, sequenced in a study of graft-versus-host responses after intestinal transplantation. Generated by immunoSEQ multiplex PCR, the TCRdb table keeps only in-frame clones and is missing some. Of under 75,000 clones listed, around 90% are singletons. What these receptors recognize is not known. Sequenced here: unstimulated CD8+ T cells sorted from spleen or lymph node cells, sampled before transplant. These receptors were collected from a human donor who was the organ donor for an intestinal transplant.

This clone has just a few counts. V is TRBV5-6 and J is TRBJ1-3, with TRBD1 as a possible D gene (6 bases). V was cut by 7 bases and J by 0 bases, with 11 bases left in between. CDR1 is SGHDT and CDR2 is YYEEEE in the germline V gene. This CDR3 contains 14 residues. The CDR3 DNA reads as TGTGCCAGCTTGGACAGTGACTCTGGAAACACCATATATTTT. Amino acids: CASLDSDSGNTIYF.

The chain has TRBV15 and TRBJ2-5, with TRBD2 matching 12 bases. The CDR3 has 18 residues. V trimming: 3 bases; J trimming: 6 bases; junction bases outside the gene matches: 14. Germline CDR1 and CDR2: LNHNV and YYDKDF (reference sequence). Here the CDR3 DNA reads TGTGCCACCAGCAGCCCTCCCGCTAGCGGGGGGGCCGGGAAGACCCAGTACTTC. Translated: CATSSPPASGGAGKTQYF.

The genes are TRBV2 and TRBJ2-7; weak D call: TRBD2 (6 bases). There are 14 residues in the CDR3. The germline V and J ends were trimmed by 6 bases and 6 bases, with 18 bases remaining between them. Germline values: CDR1 SNHLY, CDR2 FYNNEI. DNA for the CDR3: TGTGCCAGCAGCCCTCTACCCGAGGGAGGCGAGCAGTACGTC. Translation: CASSPLPEGGEQYV.

This chain connects TRBV4-1 to TRBJ2-1, with D perhaps TRBD1 (5 bases). Trimming cost V 0 bases and J 3 bases, with 18 bases left between them. The CDR3 is 18 residues long. Per germline, CDR1 MGHRA and CDR2 YSYEKL. The CDR3 reads CASSQDPSVGVIYNEQFF. In DNA, the CDR3 is TGCGCCAGCAGCCAAGACCCGTCTGTAGGGGTAATCTACAATGAGCAGTTCTTC.

V is TRBV6-1 and J is TRBJ2-2, with TRBD1 as a possible D gene (6 bases). Germline CDR1 reads MNHNS; CDR2 reads SASEGT. The V end lost 5 bases, the J end lost 5 bases, and 15 bases lay between the germline ends. This CDR3 is 15 amino acids long. CDR3 sequence (DNA): TGTGCCAGCAGTCGTGGGGACACCGAGACCGGGGAGCTGTTTTTT. Translation: CASSRGDTETGELFF.

A single count supports this clone. The chain uses TRBV30 and TRBJ2-5, with 13 bases identical to TRBD2. This CDR3 region has 16 residues. Germline V CDR1 and CDR2: GTSNPN, SVGIG (reference sequence). J gave up 0 bases and V 6 bases, and 7 bases lay outside the gene matches. CDR3 DNA sequence: TGTGCCTGTTCGACTAGCGGGGGGCAGTACCAAGAGACCCAGTACTTC. This translates into CACSTSGGQYQETQYF. The complete variable domain, with remaining parts taken from reference TRBV30 and TRBJ2-5, reads SQTIHQWPATLVQPVGSPLSLECTVEGTSNPNLYWYRQAAGRGLQLLFYSVGIGQISSEVPQNLSASRPQDRQFILSSKKLLLSDSGFYLCACSTSGGQYQETQYFGPGTRLLVL.

The genes are TRBV9 and TRBJ2-1; 10 nucleotides agree with TRBD2. CDR1 is SGDLS and CDR2 is YYNGEE in the germline V gene. This CDR3 has 15 residues. V shed 3 bases, J shed 7 bases, and the junction held 7 bases outside the gene matches. CDR3 bases: TGTGCCAGCAGCGCAGCGGGGGGGCTAGTTAATGAGCAGTTCTTC. As protein: CASSAAGGLVNEQFF.

The chain has TRBV7-9 and TRBJ2-1; 9 positions match TRBD1. V lost 5 bases and J lost 5; bases outside the gene matches: 4. The CDR3 contains 14 residues. Germline V gives CDR1 SEHNR, CDR2 FQNEAQ (reference sequence). This CDR3 reads CASSGQGYHNEQFF. The CDR3 DNA follows: TGTGCCAGCAGCGGACAGGGGTACCACAATGAGCAGTTCTTC.

J is TRBJ1-2 and V is TRBV27; no definite D call. V dropped 3 bases and J dropped 4 bases, with 9 bases sitting between them. This CDR3 spans 13 amino acids. Germline V lookup: CDR1 MNHEY, CDR2 SMNVEV (reference sequence). The CDR3 region is CASSFSRFYGYTF. In DNA, the CDR3 is TGTGCCAGCAGTTTTTCCAGGTTCTATGGCTACACCTTC.

The chain employs TRBV4-2 and TRBJ1-4, with D possibly TRBD1 on 5 matching bases. V was trimmed by 3 bases and J by 6 bases, leaving 17 bases between them. This CDR3 has 16 amino acids. Per the germline V gene, CDR1 is LGHNA and CDR2 is YNFKEQ. In DNA, the CDR3 is TGTGCCAGCAGCCAGATGGACCTAGGAGGGGATGAAAAACTGTTTTTT. Translated, it gives CASSQMDLGGDEKLFF.

CDR3 coding DNA: TGTGCCAGCAGCCTTTACGACGACAGGGCTGAAAAACTGTTTTTT. Translated: CASSLYDDRAEKLFF. This chain joins TRBV7-9 and TRBJ1-4; 7 positions match TRBD1. The germline CDR1 and CDR2 sequences are SEHNR and FQNEAQ (reference sequence). The CDR3 is made up of 15 amino acids. V was clipped by 5 bases and J by 7 bases; unmatched bases: 10.

The chain joins TRBV5-6 to TRBJ1-6; the match to TRBD1 covers 9 bases. Germline assignment: CDR1 SGHDT and CDR2 YYEEEE. Trimming cost V 5 bases and J 6 bases; bases outside gene matches: 3. The CDR3 consists of 14 residues. This chain's CDR3 is CASRMDRGNSPLHF. For the CDR3, the DNA is TGTGCCAGCAGAATGGACAGGGGTAATTCACCCCTCCACTTT.

V is TRBV10-1 and J is TRBJ2-2; TRBD1 agrees at 8 bases. Germline V CDR1 and CDR2: WNHNN, SYGVQD (reference sequence). This CDR3 contains 16 residues. Trimming at V came to 8 bases and at J to 1 base, leaving 9 bases not matched to a gene. The CDR3 DNA reads TGCGCCAGCGGGGACAGGAGTTCAGAGAACACCGGGGAGCTGTTTTTT. Translated: CASGDRSSENTGELFF.

This chain's CDR3 is CSVTPGVGEPNEQFF. The CDR3 DNA reads TGCAGCGTCACCCCAGGGGTGGGGGAGCCCAATGAGCAGTTCTTC. The genes are TRBV29-1 and TRBJ2-1, with D maybe TRBD1 (6 bases). Trimming took 6 bases from V and 6 from J, leaving 21 bases between them. Germline V CDR1 and CDR2: SQVTM, ANQGSEA. CDR3 length: 15 amino acids.